This TCR beta chain is drawn from a study of technical replicates of blood from a handful of donors. Profiling relied on immunoSEQ multiplex PCR, and the TCRdb table lists in-frame clones only, not all of them. This table has tens of thousands of clones, roughly 92% appearing once. There are 14 residues in the CDR3. The germline gives CDR1 MNHEY, CDR2 SVGAGI. Trimming cost V 3 bases and J 4 bases, with 10 bases left between them. The chain uses TRBV6-5 and TRBJ1-5; D is unclear. The sequenced material came from T cells isolated from PBMCs. The sequence was collected from a human donor in good health. The CDR3 loop reads CASSYRGLNQPQHF. The CDR3, as DNA: TGTGCCAGCAGTTATAGAGGGTTGAATCAGCCCCAGCATTTT.